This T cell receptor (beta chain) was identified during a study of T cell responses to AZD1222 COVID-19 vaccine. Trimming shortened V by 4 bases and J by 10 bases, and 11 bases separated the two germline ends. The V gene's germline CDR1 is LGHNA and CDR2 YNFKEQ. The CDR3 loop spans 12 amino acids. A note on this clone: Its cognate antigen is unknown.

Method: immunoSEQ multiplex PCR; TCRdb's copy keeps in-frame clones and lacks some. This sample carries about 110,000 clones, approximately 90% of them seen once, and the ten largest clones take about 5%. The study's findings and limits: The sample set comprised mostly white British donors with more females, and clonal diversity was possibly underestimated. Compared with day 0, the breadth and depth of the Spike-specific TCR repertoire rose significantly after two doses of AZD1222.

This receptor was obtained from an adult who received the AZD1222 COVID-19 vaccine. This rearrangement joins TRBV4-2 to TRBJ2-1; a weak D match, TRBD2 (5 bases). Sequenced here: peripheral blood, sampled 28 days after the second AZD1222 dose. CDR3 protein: CASSPYGEEQFF. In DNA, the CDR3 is TGTGCCAGCAGCCCCTACGGGGAAGAGCAGTTCTTC.